Each of the 4 T cell receptor beta chains below was sequenced from the same sample in a study of T and B cells in COVID-19 patients. Blood genomic DNA input for TRB amplification was 250-500 ng. BIOMED2 TRB-A/B primer pools were used in multiplex TRB PCR. TCRdb reprocessed the multiplex PCR reads with MiXCR, giving one entry per CDR3 protein. The table has 7,700 or so distinct CDR3 sequences, approximately 30% seen once. Sequenced input: blood. The source of these receptors is a human donor with active COVID-19.

The gene calls are TRBV5-4 and TRBJ2-3; a weak D match, TRBD2 (5 bases). The length of the CDR3 is 15 residues. Germline loops: CDR1 SGHNT, CDR2 YYREEE (reference sequence). V was clipped by 0 bases and J by 1 base, with 9 bases between them. For the CDR3, the DNA is TGTGCCAGCAGCTTGGCGGGGAGCCGCACAGATACGCAGTATTTT. Residues: CASSLAGSRTDTQYF. Filled out from reference TRBV5-4 and TRBJ2-3, the complete variable domain reads ETGVTQSPTHLIKTRGQQVTLRCSSQSGHNTVSWYQQALGQGPQFIFQYYREEENGRGNFPPRFSGLQFPNYSSELNVNALELDDSALYLCASSLAGSRTDTQYFGPGTRLTVL.

By frequency in the sample, this clonotype is medium-sized (0.01 to 0.1%). The genes are TRBV6-5 and TRBJ1-2, with 8 bases that match TRBD1. The CDR3 has 14 amino acids. Germline V gene lookup returns CDR1 MNHEY and CDR2 SVGAGI. J gave up 5 bases and V 7 bases, and 9 bases lay outside the gene matches. The CDR3 bases are TGTGCCAGCAAAGTCGGACAGGGAGGATATGGCTACACCTTC. Amino acids: CASKVGQGGYGYTF.

The CDR3: CASSLTGGGETQYF. The CDR3 DNA sequence: TGTGCCAGCAGCTTAACAGGGGGGGGAGAGACCCAGTACTTC. This chain joins TRBV5-4 and TRBJ2-5; the D gene is possibly TRBD1 (8 bases). CDR3 length: 14 amino acids. Trimming left V 2 bases short and J 4 bases short, with 12 bases between. Per germline, CDR1 SGHNT and CDR2 YYREEE (reference sequence).

In its sample, this clonotype is medium-sized. The J gene is TRBJ2-3, the V gene TRBV6-5; D gene unclear. CDR3 length: 13 residues. Trimming took off 5 bases at V and 2 bases at J, with 8 bases between the two ends. Germline CDR1 is MNHEY and CDR2 is SVGAGI. For the CDR3, the DNA is TGTGCCAGCAGTACGCGGCACACAGATACGCAGTATTTT. Protein sequence: CASSTRHTDTQYF.